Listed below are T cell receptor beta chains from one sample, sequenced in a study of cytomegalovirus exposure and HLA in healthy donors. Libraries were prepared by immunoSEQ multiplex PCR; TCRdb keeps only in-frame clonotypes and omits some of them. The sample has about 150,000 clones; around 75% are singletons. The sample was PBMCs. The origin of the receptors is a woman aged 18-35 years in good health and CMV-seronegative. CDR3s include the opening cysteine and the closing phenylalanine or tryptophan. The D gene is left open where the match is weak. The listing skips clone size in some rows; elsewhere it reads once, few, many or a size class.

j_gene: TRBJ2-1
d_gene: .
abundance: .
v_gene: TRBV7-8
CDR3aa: CASSTQGPEQFF
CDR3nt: TGTGCCAGCAGCACTCAGGGGCCGGAGCAGTTCTTC

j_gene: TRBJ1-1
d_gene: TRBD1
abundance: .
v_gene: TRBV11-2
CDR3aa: CASSPVKGAQGTEAFF
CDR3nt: TGTGCCAGCAGCCCCGTAAAGGGGGCGCAGGGCACTGAAGCTTTCTTT

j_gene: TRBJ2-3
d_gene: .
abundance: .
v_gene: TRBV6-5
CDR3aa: CASSLRWEDTQYF
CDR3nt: TGTGCCAGCAGTTTACGCTGGGAGGATACGCAGTATTTT

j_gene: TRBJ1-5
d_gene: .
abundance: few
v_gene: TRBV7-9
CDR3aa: CASSSAAGADSVGQPQHF
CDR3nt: TGTGCCAGCAGCTCCGCGGCGGGGGCAGACTCCGTCGGTCAGCCCCAGCATTTT

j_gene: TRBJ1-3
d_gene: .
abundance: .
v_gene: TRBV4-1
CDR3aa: CASSQDRGGVSGNTIYF
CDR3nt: TGCGCCAGCAGCCAAGATCGGGGAGGCGTCTCTGGAAACACCATATATTTT

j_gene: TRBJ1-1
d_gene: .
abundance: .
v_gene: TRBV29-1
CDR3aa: CSVWGRVDTEAFF
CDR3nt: TGCAGCGTTTGGGGCAGGGTGGACACTGAAGCTTTCTTT

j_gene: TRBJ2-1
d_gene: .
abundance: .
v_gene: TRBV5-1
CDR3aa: CASSLAPRTYNEQFF
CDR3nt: TGCGCCAGCAGCTTGGCCCCGCGGACCTACAATGAGCAGTTCTTC

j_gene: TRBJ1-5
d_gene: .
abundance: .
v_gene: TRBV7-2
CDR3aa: CASSRRSGGEYQPQHF
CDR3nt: TGTGCCAGCAGCAGAAGAAGCGGGGGAGAGTATCAGCCCCAGCATTTT

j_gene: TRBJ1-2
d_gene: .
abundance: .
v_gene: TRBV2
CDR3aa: CAIRPQNLPSGYTF
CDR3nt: TGTGCCATTCGCCCTCAAAATCTCCCGAGTGGCTACACCTTC

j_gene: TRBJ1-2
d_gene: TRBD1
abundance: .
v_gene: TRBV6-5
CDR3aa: CASSSQTGAYGYTF
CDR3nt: TGTGCCAGCAGTTCCCAAACAGGGGCCTATGGCTACACCTTC

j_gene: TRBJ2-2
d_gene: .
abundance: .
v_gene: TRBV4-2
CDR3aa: CASSTEQEYTGELFF
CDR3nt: TGTGCCAGCAGTACGGAACAGGAGTACACCGGGGAGCTGTTTTTT

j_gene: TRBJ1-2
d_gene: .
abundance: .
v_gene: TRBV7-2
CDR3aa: CASSPISLAGESDGYTF
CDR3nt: TGTGCCAGCAGCCCTATTTCTCTCGCCGGGGAGTCTGATGGCTACACCTTC

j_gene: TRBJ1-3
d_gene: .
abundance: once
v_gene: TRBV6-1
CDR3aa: CASSAADYGNTIYF
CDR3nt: TGTGCCAGCAGTGCGGCTGACTATGGAAACACCATATATTTT

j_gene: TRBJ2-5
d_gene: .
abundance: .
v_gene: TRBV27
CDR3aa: CASSSRVRETQYF
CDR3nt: TGTGCCAGCAGTTCCAGGGTACGAGAGACCCAGTACTTC

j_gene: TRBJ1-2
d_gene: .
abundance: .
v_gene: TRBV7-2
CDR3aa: CASRGDSYYGYTF
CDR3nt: TGTGCCAGCAGAGGGGATTCATACTATGGCTACACCTTC

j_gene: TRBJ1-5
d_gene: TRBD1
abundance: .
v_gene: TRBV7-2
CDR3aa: CASSSQQGCTPQPQHF
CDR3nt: TGTGCCAGCAGCTCCCAACAGGGGTGCACCCCTCAGCCCCAGCATTTT

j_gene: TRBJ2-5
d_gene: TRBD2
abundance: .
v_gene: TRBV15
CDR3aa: CATSGAGGALGQETQYF
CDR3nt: TGTGCCACCAGCGGAGCCGGGGGGGCCCTGGGACAAGAGACCCAGTACTTC

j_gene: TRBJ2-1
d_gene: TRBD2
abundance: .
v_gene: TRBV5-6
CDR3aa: CASSAGLGEFF
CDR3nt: TGTGCCAGCAGCGCGGGACTAGGGGAGTTCTTC

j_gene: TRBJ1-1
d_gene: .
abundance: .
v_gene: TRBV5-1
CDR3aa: CASSSGGSTEAFF
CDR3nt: TGCGCCAGCAGCTCCGGGGGTAGCACTGAAGCTTTCTTT

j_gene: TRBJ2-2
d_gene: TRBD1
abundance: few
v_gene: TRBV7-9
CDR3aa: CSSSLSQGASGELFF
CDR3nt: TGTTCCAGCAGCTTAAGCCAGGGGGCGTCCGGGGAGCTGTTTTTT

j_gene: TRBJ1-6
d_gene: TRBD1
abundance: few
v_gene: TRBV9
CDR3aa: CASSVGQGINSPLHF
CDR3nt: TGTGCCAGCAGCGTCGGACAGGGAATCAATTCACCCCTCCACTTT

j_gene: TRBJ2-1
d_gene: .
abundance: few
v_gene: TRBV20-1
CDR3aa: CSARTERSQFF
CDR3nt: TGCAGTGCACGGACAGAGAGGAGCCAGTTCTTC

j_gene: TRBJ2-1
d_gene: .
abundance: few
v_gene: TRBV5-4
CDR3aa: CASSFRSLQGEQFF
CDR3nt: TGTGCCAGCAGCTTTCGATCGCTGCAGGGAGAGCAGTTCTTC

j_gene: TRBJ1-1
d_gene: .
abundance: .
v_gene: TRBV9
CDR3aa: CASSVVQGDTEAFF
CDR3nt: TGTGCCAGCAGCGTAGTACAGGGAGACACTGAAGCTTTCTTT

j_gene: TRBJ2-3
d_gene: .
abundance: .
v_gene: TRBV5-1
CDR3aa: CASSLNRGTDTQYF
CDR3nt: TGCGCCAGCAGCTTGAACAGGGGCACAGATACGCAGTATTTT

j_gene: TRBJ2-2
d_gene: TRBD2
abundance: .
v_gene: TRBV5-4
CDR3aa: CASSLGLAGTTGELFF
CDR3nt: TGTGCCAGCAGCTTAGGACTAGCGGGAACCACCGGGGAGCTGTTTTTT

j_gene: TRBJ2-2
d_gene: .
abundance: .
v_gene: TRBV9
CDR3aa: CASSVVQGLNTGELFF
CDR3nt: TGTGCCAGCAGCGTAGTGCAGGGCCTGAACACCGGGGAGCTGTTTTTT

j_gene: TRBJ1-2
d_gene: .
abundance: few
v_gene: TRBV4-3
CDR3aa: CASSPQTGYGYTF
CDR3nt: TGCGCCAGCAGCCCACAAACGGGCTATGGCTACACCTTC

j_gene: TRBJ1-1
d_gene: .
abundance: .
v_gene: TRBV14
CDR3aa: CASSQVPGWNTEAFF
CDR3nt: TGTGCCAGCAGCCAAGTTCCAGGATGGAACACTGAAGCTTTCTTT

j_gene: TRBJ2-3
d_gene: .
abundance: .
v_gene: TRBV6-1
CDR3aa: CASSQPMSNTDTQYF
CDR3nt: TGTGCCAGCAGTCAACCCATGTCTAACACAGATACGCAGTATTTT

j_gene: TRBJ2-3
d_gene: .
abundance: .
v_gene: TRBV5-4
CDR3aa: CASSLVGLSRADRTDTQYF
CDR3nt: TGTGCCAGCAGCTTGGTGGGCTTGTCGAGGGCGGATCGCACAGATACGCAGTATTTT

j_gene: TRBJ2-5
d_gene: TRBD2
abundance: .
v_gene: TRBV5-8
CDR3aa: CASSSRLAAQETQYF
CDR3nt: TGTGCCAGCAGCTCGAGACTAGCGGCACAAGAGACCCAGTACTTC

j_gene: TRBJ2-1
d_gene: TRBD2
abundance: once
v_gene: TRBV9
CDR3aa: CASTLAGTSSYNEQFF
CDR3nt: TGTGCCAGCACCCTAGCGGGAACGAGCTCCTACAATGAGCAGTTCTTC

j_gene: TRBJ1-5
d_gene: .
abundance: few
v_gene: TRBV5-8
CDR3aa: CASRLADGGLKYQPQHF
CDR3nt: TGTGCCAGCAGGTTGGCCGACGGGGGGTTGAAGTATCAGCCCCAGCATTTT

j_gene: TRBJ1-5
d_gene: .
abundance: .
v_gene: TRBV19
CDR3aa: CASSSRRGSNQPQHF
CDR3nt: TGTGCCAGTAGTAGCCGCAGGGGAAGCAATCAGCCCCAGCATTTT

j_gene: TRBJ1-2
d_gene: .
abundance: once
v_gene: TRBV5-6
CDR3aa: CASSHPSQGRSYGYTF
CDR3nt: TGTGCCAGCAGTCACCCCTCCCAGGGTCGGTCCTATGGCTACACCTTC

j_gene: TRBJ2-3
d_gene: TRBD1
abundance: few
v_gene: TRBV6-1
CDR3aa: CASSGTGGADTQYF
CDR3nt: TGTGCCAGCAGTGGGACAGGGGGCGCAGATACGCAGTATTTT

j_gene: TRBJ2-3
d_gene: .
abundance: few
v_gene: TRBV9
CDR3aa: CASSGHRDTATDTQYF
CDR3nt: TGTGCCAGCAGCGGACACCGGGACACAGCCACAGATACGCAGTATTTT

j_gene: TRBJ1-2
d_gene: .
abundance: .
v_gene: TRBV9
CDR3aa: CASSVIGGNPFLYGYTF
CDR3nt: TGTGCCAGCAGCGTGATCGGGGGGAACCCCTTCTTATATGGCTACACCTTC

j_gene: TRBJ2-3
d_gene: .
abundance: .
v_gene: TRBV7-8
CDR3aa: CASSQTDTQYF
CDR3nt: TGTGCCAGCAGCCAGACAGATACGCAGTATTTT